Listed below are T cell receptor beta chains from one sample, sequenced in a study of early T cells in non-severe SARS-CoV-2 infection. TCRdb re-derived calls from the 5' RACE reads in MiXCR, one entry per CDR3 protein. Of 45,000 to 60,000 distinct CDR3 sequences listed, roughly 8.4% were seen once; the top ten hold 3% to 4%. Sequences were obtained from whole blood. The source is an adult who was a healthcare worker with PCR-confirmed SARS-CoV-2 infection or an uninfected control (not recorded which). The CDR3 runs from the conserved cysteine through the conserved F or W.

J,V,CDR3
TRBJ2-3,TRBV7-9,CASSFLFGTDTQYF
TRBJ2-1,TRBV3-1,CASSLFPPGLAGTDEQFF
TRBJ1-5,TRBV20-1,CSARGPASGNQPQHF
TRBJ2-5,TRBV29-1,CSVTSGGGETQYF
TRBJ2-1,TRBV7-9,CASSYPAESYNEQFF
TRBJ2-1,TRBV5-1,CASSLAGGSSYNEQFF
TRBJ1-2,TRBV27,CASSLLAGGKNYGYTF
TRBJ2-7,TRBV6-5,CASSYSGPSGRAYEQYF
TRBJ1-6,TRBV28,CASSLRWPPLHF
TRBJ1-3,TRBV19,CASSSWTAGNTIYF
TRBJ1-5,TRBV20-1,CSARGQGGQPQHF
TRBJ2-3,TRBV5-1,CASSPGLARHTQYF
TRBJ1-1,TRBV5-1,CASSLVGGNTEAFF
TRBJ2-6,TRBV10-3,CAISGGQGDSGANVLTF
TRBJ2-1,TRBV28,CASSPGLAAIREQFF
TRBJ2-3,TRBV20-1,CSARSGRDTDTQYF
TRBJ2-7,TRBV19,CASSIDSGSYEQYF
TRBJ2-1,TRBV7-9,CASTPQGTSSYNEQFF
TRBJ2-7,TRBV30,CAWTPRGAVSYEQYF
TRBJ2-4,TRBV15,CATSRVEGTGDIKGAKNIQYF
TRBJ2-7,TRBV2,CASRSRTASYEQYF
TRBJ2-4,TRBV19,CASSPGTLIQYF
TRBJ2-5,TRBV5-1,CASSYTGLGETQYF
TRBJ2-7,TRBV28,CASSRVRPGGEQYF
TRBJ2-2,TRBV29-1,CSVTGGTGELFF
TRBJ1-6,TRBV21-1,CASSKDRDRRYNSPLHF
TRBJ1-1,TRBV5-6,CASSPRGGSLMNTEAFF
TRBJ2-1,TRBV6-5,CASSYLRASGSSNEQFF
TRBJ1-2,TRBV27,CASSRDNYGYTF
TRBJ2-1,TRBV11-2,CASSRQTGTYNEQFF
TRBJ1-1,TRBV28,CASSSPTTGWMNTEAFF
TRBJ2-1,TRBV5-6,CASSAGPLPSYNEQFF
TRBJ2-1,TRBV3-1,CASSQAAGGGYNEQFF
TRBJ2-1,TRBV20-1,CSARPQLDHNEQFF
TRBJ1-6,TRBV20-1,CSARDSVREHNSPLHF
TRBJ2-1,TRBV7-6,CASSPINYNEQFF
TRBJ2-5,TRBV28,CASSLGARETQYF
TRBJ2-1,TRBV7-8,CASSLGQGTYNEQFF
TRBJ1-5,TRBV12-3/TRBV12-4,CASSALLNQPQHF
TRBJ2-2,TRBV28,CASSLRGADTGELFF
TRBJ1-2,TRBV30,CAWSPLGESYGYTF
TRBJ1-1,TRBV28,CASSFSLVLNTEAFF
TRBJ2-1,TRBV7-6,CASSLGAGRAYNEQFF
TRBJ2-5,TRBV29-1,CSVNGRAQETQYF
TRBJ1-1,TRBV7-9,CASSPAGLNTEAFF
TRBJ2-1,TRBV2,CASTEGLGRGGRLEQFF
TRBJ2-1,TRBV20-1,CSAGGTSGRGTYNEQFF
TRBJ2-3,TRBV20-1,CSASRLAELGFTDTQYF